These T cell receptor beta chains were read from a single sample in a study of T cell changes during pregnancy in multiple sclerosis. TCRdb keeps only in-frame clones here, not all; method: immunoSEQ multiplex PCR. The sample contains roughly 100,000 clones, about nine tenths of which appear only once. Source: peripheral blood, taken after pregnancy. All receptors come from a female donor in good health, enrolled as a control in a pregnancy study. The CDR3 runs from the conserved cysteine through the conserved F or W. D genes are given only for firm matches. Clone size is shown for a subset of rows, as once, few, many or a class of expanded clone.

len	abundance	v_gene	j_gene	d_gene	CDR3aa	CDR3nt
16	NA	TRBV4-3	TRBJ2-2	NA	CASSQEAGPNTGELFF	TGCGCCAGCAGCCAAGAGGCAGGCCCGAACACCGGGGAGCTGTTTTTT
13	NA	TRBV7-2	TRBJ2-5	NA	CASSSRGVETQYF	TGTGCCAGCAGCTCCCGGGGAGTGGAGACCCAGTACTTC
14	NA	TRBV19	TRBJ2-2	NA	CASSIGQNTGELFF	TGTGCCAGTAGTATAGGGCAAAACACCGGGGAGCTGTTTTTT
14	NA	TRBV7-3	TRBJ1-2	TRBD1	CASSLTSGQGGYTF	TGTGCCAGCAGCTTAACTTCTGGACAGGGAGGCTACACCTTC
16	NA	TRBV7-9	TRBJ2-3	TRBD1	CASSEDRGWGTDTQYF	TGTGCCAGCAGCGAAGACAGGGGATGGGGCACAGATACGCAGTATTTT
15	NA	TRBV18	TRBJ1-4	TRBD1	CASSPGQGRREKLFF	TGTGCCAGCTCACCCGGACAGGGCAGGCGAGAAAAACTGTTTTTT
15	NA	TRBV4-3	TRBJ2-1	NA	CASSKEHRVYNEQFF	TGCGCCAGCAGCAAAGAGCACAGGGTTTACAATGAGCAGTTCTTC
19	NA	TRBV5-5	TRBJ1-6	NA	CASSLASVQGSSYNSPLHF	TGTGCCAGCAGCTTGGCATCTGTGCAGGGGAGCTCCTATAATTCACCCCTCCACTTT
15	NA	TRBV11-2	TRBJ1-4	NA	CASSLAVTGGVKLFF	TGTGCCAGCAGCTTAGCCGTAACGGGAGGTGTAAAACTGTTTTTT
13	NA	TRBV7-2	TRBJ1-1	NA	CASIVAGTTEAFF	TGTGCCAGCATCGTGGCGGGAACAACTGAAGCTTTCTTT
14	NA	TRBV18	TRBJ2-1	TRBD1	CASSPKGQGTEQFF	TGTGCCAGCTCACCAAAGGGACAGGGCACTGAGCAGTTCTTC
14	NA	TRBV7-2	TRBJ1-2	NA	CASSLGGKEYGYTF	TGTGCCAGCAGCTTAGGAGGGAAGGAGTATGGCTACACCTTC
13	NA	TRBV9	TRBJ1-2	NA	CASSVGGSYGYTF	TGTGCCAGCAGCGTCGGCGGCAGCTATGGCTACACCTTC
13	once	TRBV2	TRBJ1-2	NA	CASRSDRNYGYTF	TGTGCCAGCAGGAGTGACAGGAACTATGGCTACACCTTC
15	NA	TRBV28	TRBJ1-6	TRBD1	CASSLPGQVSSPLHF	TGTGCCAGCAGTTTACCGGGACAGGTTTCTTCACCCCTCCACTTT
15	NA	TRBV18	TRBJ2-6	TRBD1	CASSPDRAGANVLTF	TGTGCCAGCTCCCCCGACAGGGCTGGGGCCAACGTCCTGACTTTC
14	NA	TRBV7-2	TRBJ1-2	NA	CASSPLNRAGGYTF	TGTGCCAGCAGCCCTCTGAACAGGGCGGGTGGCTACACCTTC
14	NA	TRBV6-5	TRBJ1-2	TRBD1	CASSYSNRGEGYTF	TGTGCCAGCAGTTACTCCAACAGGGGAGAAGGCTACACCTTC
18	NA	TRBV19	TRBJ1-2	NA	CASSIGFLQVRAFYGYTF	TGTGCCAGTAGTATAGGCTTTTTACAGGTCCGAGCCTTTTATGGCTACACCTTC
13	NA	TRBV7-3	TRBJ1-2	NA	CASSLTTGDGYTF	TGTGCCAGCAGCTTGACGACGGGGGATGGCTACACCTTC
15	NA	TRBV7-7	TRBJ2-5	NA	CASSLGGGDQETQYF	TGTGCTAGCAGCTTAGGGGGGGGCGACCAAGAGACCCAGTACTTC
13	NA	TRBV10-3	TRBJ1-1	TRBD1	CAISGTEGTEAFF	TGTGCCATCAGCGGGACAGAAGGCACTGAAGCTTTCTTT
14	NA	TRBV15	TRBJ1-4	NA	CATQARATNEKLFF	TGTGCCACCCAAGCACGAGCAACTAATGAAAAACTGTTTTTT
14	few	TRBV18	TRBJ2-7	NA	CASSPVTPTYEQYF	TGTGCCAGCTCACCGGTGACACCAACCTACGAGCAGTACTTC
15	few	TRBV29-1	TRBJ2-1	TRBD1	CSVPKGDSSYNEQFF	TGCAGCGTCCCAAAAGGGGACAGCTCCTACAATGAGCAGTTCTTC
15	NA	TRBV6-5	TRBJ2-1	TRBD2	CASSLAGPTGNEQFF	TGTGCCAGTTCGTTAGCGGGGCCGACGGGCAATGAGCAGTTCTTC
14	NA	TRBV10-3	TRBJ2-5	TRBD2	CAIKERGDQETQYF	TGTGCCATCAAGGAGCGGGGCGACCAAGAGACCCAGTACTTC
16	NA	TRBV5-8	TRBJ2-1	TRBD1	CASSSSGTGPVNEQFF	TGTGCCAGCAGCTCTTCCGGGACAGGGCCCGTCAATGAGCAGTTCTTC
13	NA	TRBV19	TRBJ2-5	NA	CASSREPSGTQYF	TGTGCCAGTAGCCGGGAGCCCTCGGGGACCCAGTACTTC
13	NA	TRBV2	TRBJ1-2	TRBD1	CASRTGVNYGYTF	TGTGCCAGCAGGACAGGGGTGAACTATGGCTACACCTTC
13	few	TRBV30	TRBJ1-1	TRBD1	CAWSGQGLTEAFF	TGTGCCTGGAGTGGACAGGGATTAACTGAAGCTTTCTTT
15	few	TRBV28	TRBJ1-6	TRBD1	CASSLQRQGVSPLHF	TGTGCCAGCAGTTTACAGAGACAGGGGGTTTCACCCCTCCACTTT
13	NA	TRBV28	TRBJ1-4	NA	CASSREGVRKLFF	TGTGCCAGCAGCCGGGAGGGGGTGAGGAAACTGTTTTTT
14	once	TRBV10-3	TRBJ2-3	TRBD1	CAIMTGRGTDTQYF	TGTGCCATTATGACAGGGCGAGGCACAGATACGCAGTATTTT
18	NA	TRBV4-1	TRBJ2-1	NA	CASSQEKAGWGHTNEQFF	TGCGCCAGCAGCCAAGAAAAGGCAGGTTGGGGCCATACCAATGAGCAGTTCTTC
15	NA	TRBV4-3	TRBJ1-5	NA	CASSQDEAGGQPQHF	TGCGCCAGCAGCCAAGATGAGGCGGGAGGTCAGCCCCAGCATTTT
15	NA	TRBV7-9	TRBJ2-1	TRBD1	CASSPKDRGYNEQFF	TGTGCCAGCAGCCCCAAGGACAGGGGATACAATGAGCAGTTCTTC
18	once	TRBV28	TRBJ2-3	TRBD2	CASSSSGGLSSSTDTQYF	TGTGCCAGCAGTTCTAGCGGGGGGCTTTCTTCTAGCACAGATACGCAGTATTTT
13	NA	TRBV19	TRBJ1-2	TRBD1	CASSTRQGEGYTF	TGTGCCAGTAGTACCCGACAGGGGGAGGGCTACACCTTC
17	NA	TRBV6-1	TRBJ1-5	TRBD1	CASSAHRGDRSNQPQHF	TGTGCCAGCAGTGCCCACAGGGGGGATCGGAGCAATCAGCCCCAGCATTTT
14	NA	TRBV2	TRBJ2-5	NA	CASSEQGRSGTQYF	TGTGCCAGCAGTGAACAGGGGAGATCTGGTACCCAGTACTTC
15	NA	TRBV5-1	TRBJ1-2	TRBD1	CASSLGAGGSYGYTF	TGCGCCAGCAGCTTGGGGGCAGGGGGAAGTTATGGCTACACCTTC
15	NA	TRBV6-1	TRBJ2-7	NA	CASSEGQWISYEQYF	TGTGCCAGCAGTGAAGGACAGTGGATATCCTACGAGCAGTACTTC
14	NA	TRBV19	TRBJ2-1	TRBD1	CASRTGQSYNEQFF	TGTGCCAGCCGGACAGGGCAATCCTACAATGAGCAGTTCTTC
12	NA	TRBV27	TRBJ1-4	TRBD1	CASSSSQGQLFF	TGTGCCAGCAGTTCGTCACAGGGGCAACTGTTTTTT
15	NA	TRBV9	TRBJ1-3	NA	CASSPRDNSGNTIYF	TGTGCCAGCAGCCCTCGGGACAACTCTGGAAACACCATATATTTT
15	NA	TRBV9	TRBJ2-3	TRBD2	CASSDSGRAPDTQYF	TGTGCCAGCAGCGATTCCGGGAGGGCCCCAGATACGCAGTATTTT
14	NA	TRBV9	TRBJ1-1	NA	CASSPGVSNTEAFF	TGTGCCAGCAGCCCGGGGGTCTCTAACACTGAAGCTTTCTTT
13	NA	TRBV5-1	TRBJ2-3	NA	CASSSPLRDTQYF	TGCGCCAGCAGCTCACCCCTCAGGGATACGCAGTATTTT